This TCR beta chain was profiled in a study of blood T cell repertoires in COVID-19. In the study overall: From the United States, Italy and Spain came samples of acute and convalescent COVID-19.

Looked up from germline, CDR1 is SGHVS and CDR2 is FNYEAQ. The CDR3 length is 17 residues. Trimming stripped 1 base from V and 4 bases from J, with 17 bases between. In the original workflow: Amplification from reference gene primers served as the basis for estimated nucleated cell counts. Only in-frame clones appear in the TCRdb table, and some are missing; sequencing was by immunoSEQ multiplex PCR. V and J calls and clone size follow that table, whereas D and trimming were derived from the DNA. The repertoire holds some 78,000 clones, with roughly nine tenths as singletons. The clonotype was recovered from a man aged 50-59 years with active or convalescent COVID-19. The chain joins TRBV7-6 to TRBJ1-3, with D perhaps TRBD1 (6 bases). Sequenced input: peripheral blood. CDR3 loop: CASSLVGGVVPGNTIYF. CDR3 nucleotide sequence: TGTGCCAGCAGCTTAGTAGGGGGTGTAGTGCCGGGAAACACCATATATTTT.